The 8 T cell receptor beta chains below were found in one sample sequenced in a study of human T cells and chemical hapten exposure. As to time point: pre-sensitization, week 0. This sample's treatment: therapeutic diphenylcyclopropenone sensitization with weekly scalp DPC. TCRdb re-analysed the RACE reads in MiXCR, keeping a single row per CDR3 protein. This sample yields fewer than 70,000 distinct CDR3 sequences, of which 6.5% to 8.5% are seen a single time; under 2% belongs to the top ten. Source: whole blood, taken in connection with sensitization to the hapten diphenylcyclopropenone (DPC). The source is a woman aged 25-40 years with alopecia areata. Some clones in this sample may be carry-over from other donors' samples.

This clonotype was recorded at least ten times. V usage is TRBV18 and J usage is TRBJ2-7, with a tentative D call TRBD1 (5 bases). Between the trimmed V and J ends, which lost 3 bases and 6 bases, there was a span of 18 bases. CDR1 and CDR2 from the germline V gene are KGHSH and LQKENI. This CDR3 contains 15 residues. This CDR3 reads CASSPDTGPGLEQYF. In nucleotides, the CDR3 is TGTGCCAGCTCACCCGACACCGGGCCAGGGCTCGAGCAGTACTTC.

This clonotype was seen at least ten times. The CDR3 nucleotides read TGCGCCAGCAGTGATTGGGGATCCTACGAGCAGTACTTC. The encoded protein is CASSDWGSYEQYF. This sequence joins TRBV10-2 and TRBJ2-7; D not resolved. The length of the CDR3 is 13 residues. Deletions cut 3 bases from V and 1 base from J, with 7 bases between. Germline loops: CDR1 WSHSY, CDR2 SAAADI.

This clonotype occurred many times. The chain combines TRBV27 with TRBJ1-2; no definite D call. The CDR3 has 15 residues. V was shortened by 6 bases and J by 2 bases, with 16 bases between the two germline ends. Germline loops: CDR1 MNHEY, CDR2 SMNVEV (reference sequence). The CDR3 here is CASSAFNTENYGYTF. CDR3 nucleotide sequence: TGTGCCAGCAGCGCCTTTAATACCGAAAACTATGGCTACACCTTC.

This clonotype was seen repeatedly, ten times or more. This chain uses TRBV2 with TRBJ2-3; TRBD2 aligns across 8 bases. The CDR3 contains 15 residues. Germline CDR1 is SNHLY and CDR2 is FYNNEI. V lost 6 bases and J lost 2; bases outside the gene matches: 7. The CDR3 loop is CASRGSGGLTDTQYF. CDR3 DNA: TGTGCCAGCAGGGGGAGCGGGGGCCTCACAGATACGCAGTATTTT.

The table lists this clonotype with many counts. The chain is built from TRBV4-2 and TRBJ1-1; D is uncertain. The germline V and J ends were trimmed by 0 bases and 2 bases, with 4 bases remaining between them. Germline V lookup: CDR1 LGHNA, CDR2 YNFKEQ. This CDR3 comprises 13 residues. This CDR3 reads CASSQERNTEAFF. The CDR3 DNA reads TGTGCCAGCAGCCAAGAACGCAACACTGAAGCTTTCTTT.

This clonotype was observed at least ten times. In DNA, the CDR3 is TGTGCCAGCTCGCTCGCGGACCCCTACGAGCAGTACTTC. Translated, it gives CASSLADPYEQYF. V gene TRBV18 combines with J gene TRBJ2-7; D not certain. Germline V gene sequence: CDR1 KGHSH, CDR2 LQKENI. With 6 bases removed from V and 2 bases from J, the gap between germline ends came to 11 bases. The CDR3 is 13 amino acids.

This clonotype was observed a handful of times. The V and J genes are TRBV6-5 and TRBJ1-5; TRBD1 might be the D (6 bases). CDR3 length: 12 residues. Trimming cost V 6 bases and J 7 bases, with 10 bases left between them. Germline CDR1 reads MNHEY; CDR2 reads SVGAGI. CDR3 nucleotide sequence: TGTGCCAGCAGCTCAGGGGTACAGCCCCAGCATTTT. It specifies CASSSGVQPQHF.

In regard to this clonotype: This could be a read error, since a much larger clone is one nucleotide away. The rearrangement joins TRBV20-1 to TRBJ1-1; TRBD1 might be the D (6 bases). V dropped 2 bases and J dropped 7 bases, with 23 bases sitting between them. Germline V gene sequence: CDR1 DFQATT, CDR2 SNEGSKA (reference sequence). CDR3 length: 16 residues. The CDR3 DNA sequence: TGCAGTGCTAGACAAGGGGGGGAGGGGACGTTCGGTGAAGCTTTCTTT. Residues: CSARQGGEGTFGEAFF.